A single sample gave rise to the 7 T cell receptor beta chains below, sequenced in a study. TCRdb reanalysed the 5' RACE reads using MiXCR and keeps one entry per CDR3 protein. This sample has just over 60,000 distinct CDR3 sequences, with 25% to 30% found just once. The sample was tumor-infiltrating naive CD4+ T cells sorted from the breast tumor. Stated subset: naive CD4+ T cells, CD4+CD45RA+CD25-. These receptor sequences come from a female donor with breast cancer.

Notes on this clonotype: One junction end disagrees with the germline gene, perhaps due to a read error. The chain combines TRBV27 with TRBJ2-7, with 14 bases matching TRBD2. Germline V gene data show CDR1 as MNHEY and CDR2 as SMNVEV (reference sequence). The CDR3 covers 13 residues. The CDR3 bases are TGTGTCAGCAGTCGGGGACTAGCGGGAGATCAGTACTTC. The encoded protein is CVSSRGLAGDQYF.

The V call is TRBV7-2, the J call TRBJ2-3, with TRBD2 as a possible D gene (6 bases). The CDR3 covers 14 residues. Germline CDR1 reads SGHTA; CDR2 reads FQGNSA. V was shortened by 5 bases and J by 6 bases, with 15 bases between the two germline ends. CDR3 amino acids: CASSPRLVADTQYF. The CDR3, as DNA: TGTGCCAGCAGCCCCCGACTAGTTGCTGATACGCAGTATTTT.

This clonotype occurred a few times. V and J are TRBV15 and TRBJ1-1; D unresolved. CDR3 size: 13 residues. In germline, CDR1 is LNHNV, CDR2 YYDKDF (reference sequence). V lost 4 bases and J 5 bases, leaving 11 bases between the germline ends. This chain's CDR3 is CATSISGPTEAFF. CDR3 DNA sequence: TGTGCCACCAGCATCTCGGGTCCGACTGAAGCTTTCTTT.

The chain carries TRBV2 and TRBJ1-1; weak D call: TRBD1 (5 bases). The length of the CDR3 is 13 residues. V was clipped by 4 bases and J by 1 base, with 7 bases between them. Germline values: CDR1 SNHLY, CDR2 FYNNEI. The CDR3 DNA reads as TGTGCCAGCAGTGGCCAGGGGAACACTGAAGCTTTCTTT. Protein sequence: CASSGQGNTEAFF.

V and J are TRBV28 and TRBJ1-1; TRBD1 matches 11 bases. V trimming: 5 bases; J trimming: 3 bases; junction bases outside the gene matches: 8. CDR1 MDHEN and CDR2 SYDVKM come from the germline V gene. The CDR3 length is 16 residues. The chain's CDR3 is CASSPPGQGADTEAFF. For the CDR3, the DNA is TGTGCCAGCAGTCCCCCCGGACAGGGGGCGGACACTGAAGCTTTCTTT.

The chain uses TRBV28 and TRBJ1-5; D is undetermined. The V end lost 2 bases, the J end lost 9 bases, and 8 bases lay between the germline ends. CDR1 and CDR2 from the germline V gene are MDHEN and SYDVKM. The CDR3 spans 12 residues. The CDR3 protein is CASSLGPGPQHF. In DNA form, the CDR3 reads TGTGCCAGCAGTTTAGGCCCAGGGCCCCAGCATTTT. Complete variable domain (other parts from reference TRBV28 and TRBJ1-5): DVKVTQSSRYLVKRTGEKVFLECVQDMDHENMFWYRQDPGLGLRLIYFSYDVKMKEKGDIPEGYSVSREKKERFSLILESASTNQTSMYLCASSLGPGPQHFGDGTRLSIL.

The genes are TRBV20-1 and TRBJ1-1; possibly TRBD1 for D (5 bases). Germline assignment: CDR1 DFQATT and CDR2 SNEGSKA (reference sequence). The CDR3 is 13 amino acids. Trimming took off 3 bases at V and 1 base at J, with 9 bases between the two ends. The CDR3 region is CSASGHQNTEAFF. The CDR3 bases are TGCAGTGCTAGCGGACACCAGAACACTGAAGCTTTCTTT.